The entry below gives a single TCR beta chain sequence along with its context. In the original processing: How many nucleated cells were present was estimated from reference gene primer amplification. Here immunoSEQ multiplex PCR was the method, and the copy in TCRdb shows in-frame clones only, minus some. V, J and clone size are taken as reported in that table, and D and trimming were inferred from the DNA itself. The sample contains around 270,000 clones, about 85% of which appear only once. Patients of the Seattle cohort, enrolled during active infection, were followed longitudinally. The V and J ends lost 2 bases and 0 bases respectively, with 11 bases between them. This CDR3 has 16 amino acids. The germline V gene has CDR1 MNHNY and CDR2 SVGAGI (reference sequence). The data belong to a study of blood T cell repertoires in COVID-19. Study in general: COVID-19 samples, acute and convalescent, were from the United States, Italy and Spain. Sample material is recorded as cDNA or gDNA derived from T cells, B-cell-depleted T cells, or PBMCs.

This TCR derives from a human donor with COVID-19, enrolled during active disease. The donor label of this sample is uncertain. The sequencing input was peripheral blood. The chain has TRBV6-6 and TRBJ1-5, with a weak D call TRBD1 (6 bases). CDR3 DNA sequence: TGTGCCAGCAGTTACCCTGAGGGGGTTAGCAATCAGCCCCAGCATTTT. It translates to CASSYPEGVSNQPQHF.